The 10 T cell receptor beta chains presented below share a single source sample, sequenced in a study of T-cell memory formation after mild COVID-19. Each CDR3 protein is one row after TCRdb ran MiXCR on the 5' RACE reads. The top ten hold about a third of the sample, which has tens of thousands of distinct CDR3 sequences, 16% seen once. Source material: PBMCs or a T cell subset sorted from them (not recorded which). The receptors derive from an adult woman who had mild COVID-19 (a few samples of this study predate the infection). Cell type and time point are not known.

The chain couples TRBV20-1 to TRBJ2-7, with D uncertain. V was pared by 0 bases and J by 2 bases, with 17 bases between. CDR3 length: 16 amino acids. Germline-derived CDR1 and CDR2 are DFQATT and SNEGSKA (reference sequence). The CDR3 spells CSARDSLYIPPYEQYF. CDR3 DNA sequence: TGCAGTGCTAGAGATTCCCTGTACATCCCCCCCTACGAGCAGTACTTC.

This clonotype was seen more than once but under ten times. The chain combines TRBV12-3 or TRBV12-4 with TRBJ2-3; 9 bases are a match to TRBD1. V shed 4 bases and J 1 base; nucleotides not matched to a gene: 6. The CDR3 has 16 residues. CDR3 coding DNA: TGTGCCAGCAGTTCCCTCCGGGACAGGGGCACAGATACGCAGTATTTT. Translation: CASSSLRDRGTDTQYF.

Only a few counts were recorded for this clonotype. The CDR3 loop reads CAWSVGQGGEQYF. CDR3 DNA: TGTGCCTGGAGTGTCGGGCAGGGGGGCGAGCAGTACTTC. This chain joins TRBV30 and TRBJ2-7, with D perhaps TRBD1 (7 bases). Trimming removed 0 bases from V and 6 bases from J, with 12 bases in between. CDR1 GTSNPN and CDR2 SVGIG come from the germline V gene (reference sequence). CDR3 length equals 13 residues.

The CDR3 is CASSPGTWNGEKLFF. In DNA, the CDR3 is TGTGCCAGCAGTCCCGGGACGTGGAACGGTGAAAAACTGTTTTTT. V gene TRBV12-3 or TRBV12-4 combines with J gene TRBJ1-4; a weak D match, TRBD1 (5 bases). Trimming cost V 5 bases and J 7 bases, with 17 bases left between them. The CDR3 extends over 15 amino acids.

This clonotype was counted at least ten times. This chain links TRBV20-1 with TRBJ2-7; TRBD2 matches at 10 bases. CDR3 size: 16 residues. The ends lost 1 base at V and 0 bases at J; junction bases unmatched: 6. Germline V gene data show CDR1 as DFQATT and CDR2 as SNEGSKA (reference sequence). CDR3 loop: CSARVGGLAYSYEQYF. DNA for the CDR3: TGCAGTGCTAGAGTTGGGGGACTAGCGTACTCCTACGAGCAGTACTTC.

This clonotype was recorded many times. The chain joins TRBV7-3 to TRBJ2-7; 7 bases match TRBD1. Germline CDR1 is SGHTA and CDR2 is FQGTGA. The CDR3 loop spans 14 amino acids. V shed 6 bases and J 2 bases; nucleotides not matched to a gene: 7. CDR3 DNA: TGTGCCAGCAGTAAGACAGGGAGTGCCTACGAGCAGTACTTC. Translated, it gives CASSKTGSAYEQYF.

This clonotype has only a few counts. The chain combines TRBV12-3 or TRBV12-4 with TRBJ2-3; D gene unclear. The CDR3 is made up of 13 amino acids. Trimming cost V 0 bases and J 5 bases, with 6 bases left between them. The CDR3 DNA is TGTGCCAGCAGTTTAGCGTACCGAGATACGCAGTATTTT. Translated, it gives CASSLAYRDTQYF.

This clonotype was counted between two and nine times. This sequence joins TRBV5-1 and TRBJ2-3, with D perhaps TRBD2 (6 bases). The CDR3 runs to 15 residues. Trimming left V 0 bases short and J 2 bases short, with 10 bases between. Germline V gives CDR1 SGHRS, CDR2 YFSETQ. This chain's CDR3 is CASSLVGGVTDTQYF. CDR3 bases: TGCGCCAGCAGCTTGGTCGGAGGGGTCACAGATACGCAGTATTTT.

This clonotype was observed a few times. This sequence joins TRBV6-4 and TRBJ2-3, with a weak D call TRBD2 (5 bases). Germline V gene data show CDR1 as MRHNA and CDR2 as SNTAGT. This CDR3 has 13 amino acids. With 8 bases removed from V and 4 bases from J, the gap between germline ends came to 13 bases. The CDR3 nucleotides read TGTGCCAGCTCTGCGGGTTTGCCAGATACGCAGTATTTT. Encoded protein: CASSAGLPDTQYF.

This clonotype was counted only a few times. This chain uses TRBV7-9 with TRBJ2-7, with 10 positions matching TRBD2. This CDR3 has 17 residues. Germline CDR1 and CDR2: SEHNR and FQNEAQ (reference sequence). V was pared by 4 bases and J by 2 bases, with 11 bases of the junction left unmatched. CDR3: CASSSSRWTSGTYEQYF. CDR3 in DNA: TGTGCCAGCAGCTCCTCCCGTTGGACTAGCGGTACCTACGAGCAGTACTTC.